These T cell receptor beta chains were read from a single sample in a study of cytomegalovirus exposure and HLA in healthy donors. Assay: immunoSEQ multiplex PCR; the TCRdb copy retains only in-frame clones and omits some. Found here are approximately 47,000 clones; the top ten clones hold 17%. What was sequenced was PBMCs. The source of these receptors is a male donor in good health and CMV-seronegative. Both conserved end residues are part of each CDR3. A D gene is named only where the DNA matches it firmly. Clone size appears in some rows only: once, few, many, or a class for an expanded clone.

d_call j_call clone_size v_call cdr3_aa cdr3_nt
. TRBJ2-7 . TRBV27 CASSLAGQSYEQYF TGTGCCAGCAGTTTAGCAGGGCAGAGCTACGAGCAGTACTTC
TRBD2 TRBJ2-2 . TRBV5-1 CASSLGPGGYTGELFF TGCGCCAGCAGCTTGGGTCCGGGGGGATACACCGGGGAGCTGTTTTTT
. TRBJ2-6 . TRBV19 CASSIGGSGANVLTF TGTGCCAGTAGTATTGGAGGCTCTGGGGCCAACGTCCTGACTTTC
TRBD1 TRBJ2-5 . TRBV5-4 CASSLEGARETQYF TGTGCCAGCAGCTTGGAGGGGGCCCGAGAGACCCAGTACTTC
TRBD2 TRBJ2-3 . TRBV7-2 CASSFRRTSGGADTQYF TGTGCCAGCAGCTTCCGTCGGACTAGCGGGGGCGCAGATACGCAGTATTTT
TRBD1 TRBJ2-7 . TRBV29-1 CSVRGLGEQYF TGCAGCGTCAGGGGGCTAGGCGAGCAGTACTTC
TRBD1 TRBJ1-5 . TRBV7-2 CASSLWGTGGSNQPQHF TGTGCCAGCAGCTTGTGGGGGACAGGGGGGAGCAATCAGCCCCAGCATTTT
. TRBJ1-1 . TRBV9 CASSAELNTEAFF TGTGCCAGCAGCGCCGAGCTGAACACTGAAGCTTTCTTT
. TRBJ2-1 . TRBV2 CASSDRTVYNEQFF TGTGCCAGCAGTGACAGGACAGTCTACAATGAGCAGTTCTTC
. TRBJ2-1 . TRBV29-1 CSVVTRGIQFF TGCAGCGTTGTAACCCGAGGGATTCAGTTCTTC
. TRBJ1-3 . TRBV30 CAWSVLSGNTIYF TGTGCCTGGAGTGTACTCTCTGGAAACACCATATATTTT
TRBD1 TRBJ1-1 . TRBV5-5 CASSPLTGQMNTEAFF TGTGCCAGCAGCCCGTTAACGGGACAGATGAACACTGAAGCTTTCTTT
. TRBJ1-6 . TRBV19 CASTGGQDGSPLHF TGTGCCAGTACGGGCGGGCAGGACGGTTCACCCCTCCACTTT
TRBD1 TRBJ1-4 . TRBV27 CASGVPGQGREKLFF TGTGCCAGCGGCGTTCCGGGACAGGGGCGCGAAAAACTGTTTTTT
TRBD2 TRBJ2-7 . TRBV19 CASSMASGGYEQYF TGTGCCAGTAGTATGGCTAGCGGGGGATACGAGCAGTACTTC
. TRBJ2-1 . TRBV6-5 CASRRTVSSYNEQFF TGTGCCAGCAGACGCACGGTGAGCTCCTACAATGAGCAGTTCTTC
. TRBJ2-2 . TRBV6-1 CASSAERVTGELFF TGTGCCAGCAGTGCCGAGCGGGTGACCGGGGAGCTGTTTTTT
TRBD2 TRBJ2-5 . TRBV11-1 CASSLGAGGFEYQETQYF TGTGCCAGCAGCTTGGGAGCGGGGGGTTTTGAATACCAAGAGACCCAGTACTTC
TRBD2 TRBJ2-3 medium-sized TRBV6-1 CASSGTSGADTQYF TGTGCCAGCAGTGGGACTAGCGGGGCAGATACGCAGTATTTT
TRBD1 TRBJ2-7 . TRBV25-1 CASSEWRQGYEQYF TGTGCCAGCAGTGAATGGAGACAGGGCTACGAGCAGTACTTC
TRBD1 TRBJ1-1 . TRBV5-1 CASSTGTGGNTEAFF TGCGCCAGCAGCACCGGGACAGGGGGCAACACTGAAGCTTTCTTT
. TRBJ2-1 . TRBV10-3 CAISLQGPYNEQFF TGTGCCATCAGCCTACAGGGACCCTACAATGAGCAGTTCTTC
. TRBJ2-7 . TRBV6-1 CASSVPIGEPYEQYF TGTGCCAGCAGTGTGCCGATAGGAGAACCCTACGAGCAGTACTTC
TRBD1 TRBJ2-5 . TRBV27 CASSLLGQGLETQYF TGTGCCAGCAGTTTACTTGGACAGGGGTTGGAGACCCAGTACTTC
TRBD2 TRBJ2-1 . TRBV6-6 CASSVFAGGDNEQFF TGTGCCAGCAGTGTATTTGCGGGGGGGGACAATGAGCAGTTCTTC
. TRBJ1-2 . TRBV29-1 CSVGGLYGYTF TGCAGCGTTGGAGGGCTCTATGGCTACACCTTC
TRBD1 TRBJ1-2 . TRBV9 CASSVGPGTGANYGYTF TGTGCCAGCAGCGTAGGTCCAGGGACAGGGGCAAACTATGGCTACACCTTC
. TRBJ1-6 . TRBV11-2 CASSPSAGYSTPLHF TGTGCCAGCAGCCCCTCCGCAGGGTATAGTACACCCCTCCACTTT
. TRBJ1-1 . TRBV6-1 CASSEGGSGATEAFF TGTGCCAGCAGTGAAGGAGGGTCAGGGGCCACTGAAGCTTTCTTT
. TRBJ1-2 . TRBV5-6 CASSSRGPNYGYTF TGTGCCAGCAGCTCCAGGGGACCTAACTATGGCTACACCTTC
. TRBJ1-2 . TRBV6-5 CASSVPGRSGYTF TGTGCCAGCAGTGTCCCCGGGAGGAGCGGCTACACCTTC
. TRBJ1-1 . TRBV6-5 CASSSQGLGNSAFF TGTGCCAGCAGTTCCCAGGGTTTAGGAAACTCTGCTTTCTTT
TRBD1 TRBJ1-6 . TRBV30 CAWTPGQYNSPLHF TGTGCCTGGACCCCGGGACAGTATAATTCACCCCTCCACTTT
TRBD1 TRBJ1-2 . TRBV6-5 CASGRGTGGFYTF TGTGCCAGCGGTAGAGGGACAGGGGGGTTCTACACCTTC
. TRBJ2-2 . TRBV5-6 CASSPWRENTGELFF TGTGCCAGCAGCCCCTGGAGGGAGAACACCGGGGAGCTGTTTTTT
TRBD2 TRBJ2-1 . TRBV19 CASSLRLAGNEQFF TGTGCCAGTAGTCTCCGCCTAGCGGGCAATGAGCAGTTCTTC
TRBD2 TRBJ2-7 . TRBV11-2 CASSLAAGAYEQYF TGTGCCAGCAGCTTAGCGGCGGGGGCCTACGAGCAGTACTTC
. TRBJ2-7 . TRBV19 CASSSPGQTYEQYF TGTGCCAGTAGTTCTCCCGGACAGACCTACGAGCAGTACTTC
TRBD1 TRBJ1-5 . TRBV19 CASSTTGGGQPQHF TGTGCCAGTAGTACGACAGGGGGAGGTCAGCCCCAGCATTTT
. TRBJ1-3 . TRBV4-1 CASSRDSTSGNTIYF TGCGCCAGCAGCCGCGACAGTACCTCTGGAAACACCATATATTTT
TRBD1 TRBJ1-5 . TRBV19 CASRVRGTGANSNQPQHF TGTGCCAGTAGGGTAAGGGGGACAGGGGCTAATAGCAATCAGCCCCAGCATTTT
. TRBJ2-5 . TRBV11-2 CASSSPRQNQETQYF TGTGCCAGCAGCTCGCCCAGACAGAACCAAGAGACCCAGTACTTC
. TRBJ2-7 . TRBV7-6 CASSAGTSEQYF TGTGCCAGCAGCGCGGGGACCTCCGAGCAGTACTTC
. TRBJ1-1 . TRBV2 CASSEILSIGTEAFF TGTGCCAGCAGTGAAATTTTAAGTATCGGCACTGAAGCTTTCTTT